Listed below are T cell receptor beta chains from one sample, sequenced in a study of T cells in Graves' hyperthyroidism and ophthalmopathy. One entry per CDR3 protein results from TCRdb running MiXCR on the multiplex PCR reads. This table holds approximately 400,000 distinct CDR3 sequences, approximately 25% found once. Sequenced: blood. These receptor sequences come from a man between 45 and 60 years old with Graves' hyperthyroidism. CDR3s include the opening cysteine and the closing phenylalanine or tryptophan. The D gene is left open where the match is weak. Size is stated for part of the rows, as once, few or many counts, or as a class when the clone is expanded.

j_gene | d_gene | v_gene | abundance | CDR3aa | CDR3nt
TRBJ2-1 | - | TRBV20-1 | few | CSAIVGGKYNEQFF | TGCAGTGCAATAGTAGGCGGGAAGTACAATGAGCAGTTCTTC
TRBJ2-1 | - | TRBV20-1 | - | CSVNQLNNEQFF | TGCAGTGTCAACCAGCTTAACAATGAGCAGTTCTTC
TRBJ2-7 | - | TRBV18 | few | CASSPPSGFEQYF | TGTGCCAGCTCACCACCGTCAGGCTTCGAGCAGTACTTC
TRBJ2-7 | TRBD1 | TRBV10-3 | many | CAISERGTGVSYEQYF | TGTGCCATCAGTGAGCGAGGGACAGGGGTTTCCTACGAGCAGTACTTC
TRBJ1-3 | - | TRBV12-3/TRBV12-4 | - | CASRETGTGNTIYF | TGTGCCAGCAGGGAAACAGGGACTGGAAACACCATATATTTT
TRBJ2-1 | TRBD2 | TRBV7-3 | many | CASSLSGRVDEQFF | TGTGCCAGCAGCCTCAGCGGGAGGGTCGATGAGCAGTTCTTC
TRBJ1-3 | - | TRBV10-3 | - | CASSDTDFSGNTIYF | TGTGCCAGCAGTGACACCGACTTCTCTGGAAACACCATATATTTT
TRBJ2-1 | - | TRBV7-2 | few | CASSPRRGHNEQFF | TGTGCCAGCAGCCCCCGACGGGGGCACAATGAGCAGTTCTTC
TRBJ2-1 | - | TRBV3-1 | many | CASSQEGREQFF | TGTGCCAGCAGCCAAGAGGGGCGGGAGCAGTTCTTC
TRBJ2-1 | TRBD2 | TRBV2 | many | CASSDGLAGTNEQFF | TGTGCCAGCAGTGACGGGCTAGCGGGTACGAATGAGCAGTTCTTC
TRBJ2-2 | - | TRBV7-9 | - | CASSPRLGEYTGELFF | TGTGCCAGCAGCCCTCGTTTGGGGGAATACACCGGGGAGCTGTTTTTT
TRBJ1-1 | - | TRBV5-1 | - | CASSSDRMNTEAFF | TGCGCCAGCAGCTCGGACCGGATGAACACTGAAGCTTTCTTT
TRBJ1-2 | TRBD1 | TRBV28 | few | CASSTPRQGLSKGYTF | TGTGCCAGCAGTACACCTCGACAGGGGTTAAGTAAAGGCTACACCTTC
TRBJ2-3 | TRBD1 | TRBV10-1 | few | CASLGTGGPTDTQYF | TGCGCCAGCCTTGGGACAGGAGGGCCCACAGATACGCAGTATTTT
TRBJ2-2 | - | TRBV7-9 | many | CASSDTGDSDTGELFF | TGTGCCAGCAGCGATACGGGAGATTCCGACACCGGGGAGCTGTTTTTT
TRBJ2-3 | - | TRBV3-1 | many | CASSPPESTDTQYF | TGTGCCAGCAGCCCACCGGAGAGCACAGATACGCAGTATTTT